A single sample gave rise to the 29 T cell receptor beta chains below, sequenced in a study of cytomegalovirus exposure and HLA in healthy donors. Amplification used 60 Vbeta primers and 13 Jbeta primers. Using immunoSEQ multiplex PCR, the repertoire was profiled, and TCRdb retains in-frame clones only, with some absent. Of over 150,000 clones listed, about 83% are singletons. The sequenced sample was PBMCs. These receptors came from a woman aged 25 to 45 in good health and CMV-seronegative.

J is TRBJ1-2 and V is TRBV9; perhaps TRBD1 as D (6 bases). The ends were cut back, 0 bases at V and 5 bases at J, with 20 bases in the middle. Germline V gives CDR1 SGDLS, CDR2 YYNGEE. This CDR3 has 17 amino acids. CDR3 sequence reads: CASSVGSSEGVLYGYTF. CDR3 in DNA: TGTGCCAGCAGCGTAGGATCTTCTGAGGGGGTGTTATATGGCTACACCTTC.

V is TRBV30 and J is TRBJ2-3; unclear D gene. CDR1 and CDR2 (germline): GTSNPN, SVGIG (reference sequence). Trimming cost V 1 base and J 8 bases, with 7 bases left between them. The CDR3 is 11 residues long. The CDR3 nucleotides are TGTGCCTGGAGTGGCCAGGTTACGCAGTATTTT. Protein: CAWSGQVTQYF.

CDR3 protein: CATRQGEGEQYF. CDR3 bases: TGTGCCACCCGACAGGGAGAGGGCGAGCAGTACTTC. The V and J genes are TRBV6-1 and TRBJ2-7, with TRBD1 matching 7 bases. Losses at the gene ends were 10 bases for V and 6 bases for J; bases not matched to a gene: 9. CDR1 MNHNS and CDR2 SASEGT come from the germline V gene. There are 12 residues in the CDR3.

This chain links TRBV5-7 with TRBJ2-1, with TRBD1 identical over 11 bases. TRBV5-7 is an open reading frame whose function is uncertain. This CDR3 is built from 14 residues. Trimming at V came to 4 bases and at J to 10 bases, leaving 7 bases not matched to a gene. Written as DNA, the CDR3 is TGTGCCAGCAGCCCCCGGACAGGGGGCGAAGAGCAGTTCTTC. It codes for CASSPRTGGEEQFF.

V usage is TRBV7-2 and J usage is TRBJ2-5; the match to TRBD2 covers 9 bases. Per germline, CDR1 SGHTA and CDR2 FQGNSA. J was trimmed by 4 bases and V by 4 bases; bases with no gene match: 4. The CDR3 spans 14 residues. CDR3 bases: TGTGCCAGCAGCTCCTTAGCGGGGGCAGAGACCCAGTACTTC. Protein: CASSSLAGAETQYF.

The rearrangement joins TRBV19 to TRBJ2-3; TRBD2 agrees at 8 bases. V gave up 6 bases and J gave up 2 bases; unmatched junction bases: 10. Germline V lookup: CDR1 LNHDA, CDR2 SQIVND (reference sequence). This CDR3 region has 16 residues. CDR3 in amino acids: CASRWSLAGTTDTQYF. The CDR3 region has the DNA TGTGCCAGTAGGTGGTCTTTAGCGGGGACCACAGATACGCAGTATTTT.

The chain uses TRBV18 and TRBJ2-1, with TRBD2 matching over 9 bases. With 6 bases clipped from V and 0 bases from J, the junction kept 3 bases outside the gene matches. The CDR3 totals 15 residues. CDR1 and CDR2 (germline): KGHSH, LQKENI. CDR3 loop: CASSFSGSSYNEQFF. The CDR3 bases are TGTGCCAGCTCTTTTAGCGGGAGCTCCTACAATGAGCAGTTCTTC.

This clone has only one observation. DNA of the CDR3: TGTGCCAGCAGCGTGGGAGGACAGGGGGCAGGTGAAGCTTTCTTT. Its translation: CASSVGGQGAGEAFF. The J gene is TRBJ1-1, the V gene TRBV9; 11 bases are shared with TRBD1. The CDR3 covers 15 residues. J gave up 7 bases and V 2 bases, and 7 bases lay outside the gene matches. Germline values: CDR1 SGDLS, CDR2 YYNGEE.

The gene calls are TRBV9 and TRBJ2-7; no clear D gene. Trimming stripped 3 bases from V and 3 bases from J, with 10 bases between. The CDR3 totals 13 residues. CDR1 is SGDLS, CDR2 YYNGEE, per germline. In DNA form, the CDR3 reads TGTGCCAGCAGCGCCCCCCCGGGCTACGAGCAGTACTTC. Its protein product is CASSAPPGYEQYF.

The V call is TRBV5-6, the J call TRBJ2-1, with TRBD2 matching over 10 bases. The length of the CDR3 is 16 residues. Unmatched junction bases numbered 7, after V lost 5 bases and J lost 2 bases. Germline CDR1 SGHDT, CDR2 YYEEEE. The CDR3 loop is CASRSLGLAAYNEQFF. The CDR3 DNA reads TGTGCCAGCAGGAGCTTAGGACTAGCGGCCTACAATGAGCAGTTCTTC.

The V and J genes are TRBV19 and TRBJ1-6; 9 bases are a match to TRBD1. Losses at the gene ends were 7 bases for V and 12 bases for J; bases not matched to a gene: 10. The CDR3 loop spans 14 amino acids. The germline gives CDR1 LNHDA, CDR2 SQIVND (reference sequence). CDR3 loop: CASNPGTGFLPLHF. In DNA, the CDR3 is TGTGCCAGTAACCCCGGGACAGGGTTTTTACCCCTCCACTTT. Together with reference TRBV19 and TRBJ1-6, the CDR3 gives the full variable domain: DGGITQSPKYLFRKEGQNVTLSCEQNLNHDAMYWYRQDPGQGLRLIYYSQIVNDFQKGDIAEGYSVSREKKESFPLTVTSAQKNPTAFYLCASNPGTGFLPLHFGNGTRLTVT.

The table lists this clone with a count of one. The V gene is TRBV28, the J gene TRBJ1-5, with D perhaps matching TRBD1 (5 bases). Germline lookup yields CDR1 MDHEN and CDR2 SYDVKM. This CDR3 comprises 15 residues. Trimming pared 6 bases from V and 3 bases from J, leaving 15 bases between. The CDR3 protein is CASSSGGGFNQPQHF. Written as DNA, the CDR3 is TGTGCCAGCAGCTCCGGGGGGGGGTTCAATCAGCCCCAGCATTTT.

This chain joins TRBV5-6 and TRBJ1-1; no clear D. Trimming removed 2 bases at V and 1 base at J, with 9 bases between. Germline V lookup: CDR1 SGHDT, CDR2 YYEEEE. The CDR3 totals 14 residues. The CDR3 nucleotides are TGTGCCAGCAGCTTTCCCGGGAAGAACACTGAAGCTTTCTTT. Its translation: CASSFPGKNTEAFF.

The genes are TRBV5-4 and TRBJ1-1; perhaps TRBD1 as D (5 bases). Trimming pared 7 bases from V and 3 bases from J, leaving 19 bases between. The length of the CDR3 is 15 residues. Germline lookup yields CDR1 SGHNT and CDR2 YYREEE (reference sequence). The CDR3 coding sequence is TGTGCCAGCGCCAAGGGAGGGGCGGGAGACACTGAAGCTTTCTTT. The encoded protein is CASAKGGAGDTEAFF.

This sequence joins TRBV25-1 and TRBJ2-7; D unresolved. In germline, CDR1 is MGHDK, CDR2 SYGVNS. There are 11 residues in the CDR3. V was clipped by 6 bases and J by 1 base, with 4 bases between them. In nucleotides, the CDR3 is TGTGCCAGCAGCCTATCCTACGAGCAGTACTTC. It yields the protein CASSLSYEQYF.

The chain employs TRBV29-1 and TRBJ1-2; a possible D gene is TRBD1 (6 bases). The V end was cut by 7 bases, the J end by 7 bases, with 19 bases between. Per germline, CDR1 SQVTM and CDR2 ANQGSEA. The length of the CDR3 is 13 residues. The CDR3 DNA sequence: TGCAGCGATCTTCGGGCAGGGGAGGGTGGCTACACCTTC. Protein product: CSDLRAGEGGYTF.

The chain has TRBV7-8 and TRBJ2-7; a possible D gene is TRBD1 (5 bases). Germline assignment: CDR1 SGHVS and CDR2 FQNEAQ. The V end lost 1 base, the J end lost 3 bases, and 10 bases lay between the germline ends. This CDR3 is 14 amino acids long. CDR3 amino acids: CASSLGGASYEQYF. The CDR3 DNA sequence: TGTGCCAGCAGCTTAGGGGGCGCGAGCTACGAGCAGTACTTC.

This rearrangement joins TRBV28 to TRBJ1-1; TRBD1 might be the D (6 bases). The CDR3 has 15 residues. The germline V gene has CDR1 MDHEN and CDR2 SYDVKM. V was shortened by 5 bases and J by 1 base, with 14 bases between the two germline ends. The CDR3 loop reads CASSPETGKNTEAFF. The CDR3, as DNA: TGTGCCAGCAGTCCGGAGACAGGAAAGAACACTGAAGCTTTCTTT.

The chain joins TRBV29-1 to TRBJ1-1, with 7 bases aligning to TRBD1. CDR3 size: 12 residues. With V trimmed by 7 bases and J by 5 bases, 7 bases remained unmatched. The germline CDR1 and CDR2 sequences are SQVTM and ANQGSEA. CDR3 nucleotide sequence: TGCAGCGCTCTCAACAGGGGAACTGAAGCTTTCTTT. Encoded protein: CSALNRGTEAFF. The full variable domain, with the rest looked up from reference TRBV29-1 and TRBJ1-1, is SAVISQKPSRDICQRGTSLTIQCQVDSQVTMMFWYRQQPGQSLTLIATANQGSEATYESGFVIDKFPISRPNLTFSTLTVSNMSPEDSSIYLCSALNRGTEAFFGQGTRLTVV.

The chain uses TRBV7-9 and TRBJ2-2; D is unresolved. Trimming took off 4 bases at V and 8 bases at J, with 11 bases between the two ends. The CDR3 sequence is 13 residues long. The germline gives CDR1 SEHNR, CDR2 FQNEAQ (reference sequence). CDR3 in amino acids: CASSSVVAGELFF. The CDR3 DNA is TGTGCCAGCAGCTCGGTAGTAGCTGGGGAGCTGTTTTTT.

The CDR3 is CASSGGQGETQYF. The CDR3 bases are TGCGCCAGCAGCGGGGGACAGGGAGAGACCCAGTACTTC. This rearrangement joins TRBV5-1 to TRBJ2-5, with 9 bases identical to TRBD1. CDR1 is SGHRS, CDR2 YFSETQ, per germline. The CDR3 covers 13 residues. V was clipped by 4 bases and J by 4 bases; unmatched bases: 2. Together with reference TRBV5-1 and TRBJ2-5, the CDR3 gives the full variable domain: KAGVTQTPRYLIKTRGQQVTLSCSPISGHRSVSWYQQTPGQGLQFLFEYFSETQRNKGNFPGRFSGRQFSNSRSEMNVSTLELGDSALYLCASSGGQGETQYFGPGTRLLVL.

The chain employs TRBV19 and TRBJ2-2; 9 bases are shared with TRBD1. V was pared by 8 bases and J by 6 bases, with 7 bases of the junction left unmatched. The CDR3 is 14 amino acids. From germline, CDR1 is LNHDA and CDR2 SQIVND (reference sequence). Here the CDR3 DNA reads TGTGCCAGTCGGGGGACAGGGAAGGCCGGGGAGCTGTTTTTT. This encodes CASRGTGKAGELFF.

This chain connects TRBV6-1 to TRBJ2-3; 10 bases are a match to TRBD2. The CDR3 covers 16 residues. The junction had 10 bases not matched to a gene; V was cut back by 2 bases and J by 8 bases. CDR1 and CDR2 from the germline V gene are MNHNS and SASEGT. DNA for the CDR3: TGTGCCAGCAGTGAAAGGGCTAGCGGGGGCCCCTTTACGCAGTATTTT. It specifies CASSERASGGPFTQYF.

In regard to this clone: Relative to the germline gene, one junction end is altered; a read error may explain this. V usage is TRBV7-3 and J usage is TRBJ2-7; tentatively, D is TRBD2 (6 bases). Germline V gene sequence: CDR1 SGHTA, CDR2 FQGTGA. CDR3 length: 14 residues. This CDR3 is CASSLSRDSDEQYF. The CDR3 DNA reads TGTGCCAGCAGCTTATCCCGGGACTCCGACGAGCAGTACTTC.

The chain joins TRBV29-1 to TRBJ2-1, with TRBD2 identical over 7 bases. Losses at the gene ends were 5 bases for V and 10 bases for J; bases not matched to a gene: 8. CDR1 is SQVTM, CDR2 ANQGSEA, per germline. CDR3 size: 12 residues. CDR3 coding DNA: TGCAGCGTTTCGGCGGGAGTTAGGGAGCAGTTCTTC. This codes for CSVSAGVREQFF.

The genes are TRBV6-5 and TRBJ1-1; D uncertain. Germline-derived CDR1 and CDR2 are MNHEY and SVGAGI. Deletions cut 0 bases from V and 5 bases from J, with 13 bases between. The CDR3 contains 15 residues. CDR3 amino acids: CASSYSSSPGTEAFF. The CDR3 nucleotides read TGTGCCAGCAGTTACTCCTCCTCCCCGGGGACTGAAGCTTTCTTT.

The chain links TRBV5-4 to TRBJ2-2; TRBD2 agrees at 14 bases. Trimming at V came to 4 bases and at J to 1 base, leaving 3 bases not matched to a gene. The CDR3 runs to 17 residues. CDR1 is SGHNT, CDR2 YYREEE, per germline (reference sequence). CDR3 amino acids: CASSQGTSGGNTGELFF. CDR3 in DNA: TGTGCCAGCAGCCAAGGGACTAGCGGGGGGAACACCGGGGAGCTGTTTTTT.

The chain joins TRBV7-6 to TRBJ2-1; TRBD2 aligns across 7 bases. The ends lost 5 bases at V and 7 bases at J; junction bases unmatched: 20. Germline V gene lookup returns CDR1 SGHVS and CDR2 FNYEAQ. The CDR3 runs to 18 residues. The chain's CDR3 is CASSTAPDLAGVSNEQFF. The CDR3 nucleotides read TGTGCCAGCAGCACCGCCCCCGACCTCGCGGGAGTCTCGAATGAGCAGTTCTTC.

The chain joins TRBV28 to TRBJ2-1; 10 bases map to TRBD2. Per germline, CDR1 MDHEN and CDR2 SYDVKM. This CDR3 has 15 residues. V lost 6 bases and J lost 10; bases outside the gene matches: 12. The CDR3, as DNA: TGTGCCAGCAGCCCACTAGCGGGGAACGCCCGGGAGCAGTTCTTC. Its protein product is CASSPLAGNAREQFF. The full variable domain, completed using reference TRBV28 and TRBJ2-1, is DVKVTQSSRYLVKRTGEKVFLECVQDMDHENMFWYRQDPGLGLRLIYFSYDVKMKEKGDIPEGYSVSREKKERFSLILESASTNQTSMYLCASSPLAGNAREQFFGPGTRLTVL.